Presented here are 26 T cell receptor beta chains from one specimen sequenced in a study of cytomegalovirus exposure and HLA in healthy donors. Libraries were prepared by immunoSEQ multiplex PCR; TCRdb keeps only in-frame clonotypes and omits some of them. The sample lists around 300,000 clones, nearly 90% occurring once. The specimen was PBMCs. Receptors originate from a man aged 25 to 40 in good health and CMV-seronegative.

The chain couples TRBV5-4 to TRBJ2-2, with D tentatively TRBD1 (6 bases). CDR3 length: 14 residues. The germline V gene encodes CDR1 SGHNT and CDR2 YYREEE (reference sequence). The V end was cut by 3 bases, the J end by 8 bases, with 14 bases between. CDR3 sequence (DNA): TGTGCCAGCAGCTGGGACATCACGTCGGGGGAGCTGTTTTTT. Residues: CASSWDITSGELFF.

The rearrangement joins TRBV6-1 to TRBJ1-2; 12 bases map to TRBD1. This CDR3 is 18 amino acids long. Germline lookup yields CDR1 MNHNS and CDR2 SASEGT. The junction had 12 bases not matched to a gene; V was cut back by 4 bases and J by 3 bases. The CDR3 sequence is CASSGIGGQGAIHYGYTF. For the CDR3, the DNA is TGTGCCAGCAGTGGGATTGGGGGACAGGGGGCTATACACTATGGCTACACCTTC.

The chain carries TRBV6-1 and TRBJ1-2, with unresolved D. Germline lookup yields CDR1 MNHNS and CDR2 SASEGT. The CDR3 extends over 14 amino acids. The V gene lost 0 bases and the J gene lost 2 bases, with 7 bases spanning the gap. For the CDR3, the DNA is TGTGCCAGCAGTGAAGCGCGTAGAAACTATGGCTACACCTTC. Protein sequence: CASSEARRNYGYTF.

V and J are TRBV13 and TRBJ2-7, with 13 positions matching TRBD2. Germline lookup yields CDR1 PRHDT and CDR2 FYEKMQ (reference sequence). V lost 5 bases to trimming and J lost 2 bases; unmatched junction nucleotides: 6. The CDR3 is made up of 16 amino acids. In DNA, the CDR3 is TGTGCCAGCAGCGACGGACTAGCGGGGGTAGCCTACGAGCAGTACTTC. Amino acids: CASSDGLAGVAYEQYF.

This clone is a singleton in its sample. The chain joins TRBV6-1 to TRBJ1-2; 9 bases are shared with TRBD1. V gave up 3 bases and J gave up 6 bases; unmatched junction bases: 5. Per germline, CDR1 MNHNS and CDR2 SASEGT. The CDR3 has 14 residues. CDR3 sequence (DNA): TGTGCCAGCAGTGAGATTCGGGACAGGGATGGCTACACCTTC. It translates to CASSEIRDRDGYTF.

The chain is built from TRBV6-5 and TRBJ1-2, with TRBD1 matching over 9 bases. Germline V CDR1 and CDR2: MNHEY, SVGAGI. There are 15 residues in the CDR3. The trim removed 3 bases at V and 6 bases at J, leaving 8 bases unmatched. CDR3 sequence reads: CASSYFGTGSDGYTF. In DNA, the CDR3 is TGTGCCAGCAGTTATTTTGGGACAGGGAGCGATGGCTACACCTTC.

V usage is TRBV5-5 and J usage is TRBJ1-1; tentative D call: TRBD1 (6 bases). The CDR3 is 15 residues long. The ends were cut back, 5 bases at V and 2 bases at J, with 16 bases in the middle. Germline-derived CDR1 and CDR2 are SGHKS and YYEKEE (reference sequence). The CDR3 coding sequence is TGTGCCAGCAGACCCACCGGGACACCTAACACTGAAGCTTTCTTT. Its translation: CASRPTGTPNTEAFF.

The chain couples TRBV7-2 to TRBJ2-2; 10 positions match TRBD2. The CDR3 runs to 16 residues. The V gene end was trimmed by 1 base and the J gene end by 7 bases; junction bases not matched to a gene: 6. Germline assignment: CDR1 SGHTA and CDR2 FQGNSA. The CDR3 DNA reads TGTGCCAGCAGCTTAGAAAGCGGGGGGGCCGGCGGGGAGCTGTTTTTT. This translates into CASSLESGGAGGELFF.

The chain links TRBV5-1 to TRBJ1-6; TRBD1 matches at 9 bases. CDR1 SGHRS and CDR2 YFSETQ come from the germline V gene. CDR3 length: 15 residues. The ends lost 4 bases at V and 10 bases at J; junction bases unmatched: 9. CDR3 in amino acids: CASSESTGGLSPLHF. In DNA form, the CDR3 reads TGCGCCAGCAGCGAGTCGACAGGGGGTTTGTCACCCCTCCACTTT.

This chain joins TRBV25-1 and TRBJ2-3, with TRBD2 matching 7 bases. Trimming removed 5 bases from V and 0 bases from J; junction bases left unmatched: 5. CDR1 is MGHDK and CDR2 is SYGVNS in the germline V gene. CDR3 size: 15 residues. This CDR3 reads CASSRTSASTDTQYF. CDR3 DNA: TGTGCCAGCAGTAGAACTAGCGCCAGCACAGATACGCAGTATTTT.

The chain carries TRBV4-2 and TRBJ2-6; tentatively, D is TRBD1 (5 bases). CDR3 size: 21 residues. Trimming took 4 bases from V and 4 from J, leaving 29 bases between them. Per the germline V gene, CDR1 is LGHNA and CDR2 is YNFKEQ. The CDR3 spells CASSPPLGRSTSGPGANVLTF. The CDR3 coding sequence is TGTGCCAGCAGCCCACCCCTAGGACGCTCAACCTCAGGGCCAGGGGCCAACGTCCTGACTTTC.

The rearrangement joins TRBV4-1 to TRBJ1-1, with unresolved D. The CDR3 spans 14 residues. Germline lookup yields CDR1 MGHRA and CDR2 YSYEKL. V was pared by 1 base and J by 7 bases, with 13 bases between. The CDR3, as DNA: TGCGCCAGCAGCCAAGGAATAGCATCGGGTGAAGCTTTCTTT. Encoded protein: CASSQGIASGEAFF.

The J gene is TRBJ1-3, the V gene TRBV16; 8 positions agree with TRBD1. V was clipped by 0 bases and J by 1 base; unmatched bases: 5. The CDR3 contains 17 residues. The germline CDR1 and CDR2 sequences are KGHSY and FQNENV. The CDR3 region is CASSQSTWTGSGNTIYF. The CDR3 nucleotides read TGTGCCAGCAGCCAATCGACCTGGACAGGGTCTGGAAACACCATATATTTT.

The chain joins TRBV10-2 to TRBJ1-2; 7 bases are shared with TRBD1. CDR3 length equals 16 residues. V trimming: 7 bases; J trimming: 6 bases; junction bases outside the gene matches: 17. Germline CDR1 and CDR2: WSHSY and SAAADI. The CDR3 is CASKNLYTGVVDGYTF. CDR3 DNA sequence: TGCGCCAGCAAAAATCTATATACAGGGGTCGTCGATGGCTACACCTTC.

The chain employs TRBV10-3 and TRBJ2-5; 9 nucleotides match TRBD1. Trimming removed 6 bases from V and 4 bases from J; junction bases left unmatched: 12. The germline gives CDR1 ENHRY, CDR2 SYGVKD. This CDR3 has 16 amino acids. The CDR3 loop is CAISAGTGSFGETQYF. Written as DNA, the CDR3 is TGTGCCATCAGCGCCGGGACAGGGTCTTTTGGAGAGACCCAGTACTTC.

The V and J genes are TRBV6-5 and TRBJ1-2; no firm D call. This CDR3 spans 13 amino acids. CDR1 and CDR2 (germline): MNHEY, SVGAGI. The germline V and J ends were trimmed by 2 bases and 8 bases, with 12 bases remaining between them. Here the CDR3 reads CASSYRGYWGYTF. The CDR3 nucleotides are TGTGCCAGCAGTTACCGGGGTTATTGGGGCTACACCTTC.

The chain combines TRBV6-1 with TRBJ1-1; possible D gene TRBD1, 5 bases. Germline V gives CDR1 MNHNS, CDR2 SASEGT. Trimming removed 6 bases at V and 0 bases at J, with 11 bases between. This CDR3 spans 14 amino acids. As DNA, the CDR3 is TGTGCCAGCAGGGGGGGACTGGTGAACACTGAAGCTTTCTTT. Translated: CASRGGLVNTEAFF.

V usage is TRBV6-1 and J usage is TRBJ1-2; 8 bases match TRBD1. The CDR3 runs to 13 residues. Per germline, CDR1 MNHNS and CDR2 SASEGT. Unmatched junction bases numbered 1, after V lost 3 bases and J lost 4 bases. The CDR3 DNA sequence: TGTGCCAGCAGTGACACAGGGGGCTATGGCTACACCTTC. Protein product: CASSDTGGYGYTF.

V gene TRBV13 combines with J gene TRBJ2-7; TRBD2 aligns across 10 bases. Germline trimming cut 1 base from V and 6 bases from J; bases unmatched to any gene: 6. The CDR3 is made up of 15 amino acids. Germline V gives CDR1 PRHDT, CDR2 FYEKMQ (reference sequence). Written as DNA, the CDR3 is TGTGCCAGCAGCTTAGTGTCTAGCGGGGGCCGCGAGCAGTACTTC. Translation gives CASSLVSSGGREQYF.

The rearrangement joins TRBV11-2 to TRBJ2-3; D remains ambiguous. The germline CDR1 and CDR2 sequences are SGHAT and FQNNGV. With 2 bases removed from V and 3 bases from J, the gap between germline ends came to 6 bases. This CDR3 has 13 amino acids. As DNA, the CDR3 is TGTGCCAGCAGCTTATCGGTGACAGATACGCAGTATTTT. Amino acid sequence: CASSLSVTDTQYF.

The chain uses TRBV6-4 and TRBJ1-1; D not resolved. The V end was cut by 3 bases, the J end by 0 bases, with 5 bases between. The CDR3 totals 13 residues. The germline V gene has CDR1 MRHNA and CDR2 SNTAGT. CDR3 sequence (DNA): TGTGCCAGCAGTGAGGAGGTGAACACTGAAGCTTTCTTT. Protein product: CASSEEVNTEAFF.

The J gene is TRBJ2-3, the V gene TRBV5-1; D ambiguous. Germline V gives CDR1 SGHRS, CDR2 YFSETQ. V was cut by 0 bases and J by 0 bases, with 5 bases left in between. This CDR3 is built from 14 residues. The DNA for the CDR3 is TGCGCCAGCAGCTTGGTGGCCAGCACAGATACGCAGTATTTT. Protein sequence: CASSLVASTDTQYF.

This chain's CDR3 is CASREDRATNEKLFF. The CDR3 nucleotides read TGTGCCAGCAGGGAGGACAGAGCAACTAATGAAAAACTGTTTTTT. The V gene is TRBV6-5, the J gene TRBJ1-4; D is possibly TRBD1 (6 bases). This CDR3 spans 15 amino acids. Germline V gene sequence: CDR1 MNHEY, CDR2 SVGAGI. V shed 6 bases and J shed 0 bases, with 11 bases lying between them.

The J gene is TRBJ1-1, the V gene TRBV2; D unclear. CDR1 is SNHLY, CDR2 FYNNEI, per germline. The CDR3 is 15 amino acids. Deletions cut 7 bases from V and 4 bases from J, with 19 bases between. Written as DNA, the CDR3 is TGTGCCAGCACCCCCTCAATAGCGTCGGGCACTGAAGCTTTCTTT. This sequence encodes CASTPSIASGTEAFF.

The V gene is TRBV7-7, the J gene TRBJ2-7; tentative D call: TRBD1 (6 bases). V was cut by 2 bases and J by 0 bases, with 11 bases left in between. The CDR3 spans 15 residues. In germline, CDR1 is SSHAT, CDR2 FNYEAQ (reference sequence). The CDR3 sequence is CASSLQQGSSYEQYF. As DNA, the CDR3 is TGTGCCAGCAGCTTACAACAGGGTAGCTCCTACGAGCAGTACTTC. Filled out from reference TRBV7-7 and TRBJ2-7, the complete variable domain reads GAGVSQSPRYKVTKRGQDVTLRCDPISSHATLYWYQQALGQGPEFLTYFNYEAQPDKSGLPSDRFSAERPEGSISTLTIQRTEQRDSAMYRCASSLQQGSSYEQYFGPGTRLTVT.

This chain uses TRBV11-2 with TRBJ1-1, with 7 bases matching TRBD1. The J segment lost 4 bases and the V segment lost 2 bases, leaving 7 bases of the junction unmatched. Germline V gene data show CDR1 as SGHAT and CDR2 as FQNNGV. The CDR3 covers 15 residues. The CDR3 DNA reads as TGTGCCAGCAGCTTATCCCAGGGGGGCCTCACTGAAGCTTTCTTT. This translates into CASSLSQGGLTEAFF. Full variable domain (rest looked up from reference TRBV11-2 and TRBJ1-1): EAGVAQSPRYKIIEKRQSVAFWCNPISGHATLYWYQQILGQGPKLLIQFQNNGVVDDSQLPKDRFSAERLKGVDSTLKIQPAKLEDSAVYLCASSLSQGGLTEAFFGQGTRLTVV.